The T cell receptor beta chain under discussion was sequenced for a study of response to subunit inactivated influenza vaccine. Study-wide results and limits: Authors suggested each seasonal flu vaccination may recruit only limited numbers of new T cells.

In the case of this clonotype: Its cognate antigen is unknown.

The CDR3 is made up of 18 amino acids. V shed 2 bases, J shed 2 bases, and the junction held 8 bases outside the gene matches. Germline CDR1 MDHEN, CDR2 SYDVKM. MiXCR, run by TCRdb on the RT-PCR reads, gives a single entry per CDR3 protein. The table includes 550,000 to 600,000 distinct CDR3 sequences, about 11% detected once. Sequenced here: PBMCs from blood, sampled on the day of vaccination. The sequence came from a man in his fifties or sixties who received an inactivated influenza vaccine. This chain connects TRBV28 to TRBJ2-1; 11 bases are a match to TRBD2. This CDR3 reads CASSLPTRLAGTYNEQFF. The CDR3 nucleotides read TGTGCCAGCAGTTTACCTACGAGACTAGCGGGAACCTACAATGAGCAGTTCTTC.